Each of the 31 T cell receptor beta chains below was sequenced from the same sample in a study of T-cell memory formation after mild COVID-19. TCRdb reprocessed the 5' RACE reads with MiXCR, giving one entry per CDR3 protein. This sample yields 200,000 to 300,000 distinct CDR3 sequences, of which 15% are seen a single time; under 2.5% belongs to the top ten. The sequenced material came from PBMCs or a T cell subset sorted from them (not recorded which). Receptor source: an adult woman who had mild COVID-19 (a few samples of this study predate the infection). Cell type and time point are not known.

Only a few counts were recorded for this clonotype. The J gene is TRBJ1-6, the V gene TRBV10-3; D might be TRBD1 (5 bases). CDR1 is ENHRY, CDR2 SYGVKD, per germline. The CDR3 runs 15 residues. Trimming cost V 6 bases and J 13 bases, with 22 bases left between them. DNA for the CDR3: TGTGCCATCAGAGCCGGTGGGACGGAATATGGTCCCCTCCACTTT. Amino acid sequence: CAIRAGGTEYGPLHF.

As regards this clonotype: A much larger clone is a single base away; this may be a read error. The rearrangement joins TRBV27 to TRBJ2-5; D uncertain. The CDR3 length is 11 residues. V shed 6 bases and J shed 2 bases, with 4 bases lying between them. Looked up from germline, CDR1 is MNHEY and CDR2 is SMNVEV (reference sequence). The CDR3 sequence: CASSHQETQYF. CDR3 DNA sequence: TGTGCCAGCAGCCATCAAGAGACCCAGTACTTC.

This chain uses TRBV5-6 with TRBJ1-2, with TRBD1 as a possible D gene (5 bases). The V end was cut by 4 bases, the J end by 11 bases, with 15 bases between. This CDR3 spans 12 amino acids. CDR1 SGHDT and CDR2 YYEEEE come from the germline V gene. CDR3 region: CASSRDRQGYTF. DNA for the CDR3: TGTGCCAGCAGCCGGGACCGTCAAGGATACACCTTC.

The CDR3 coding sequence is TGCAGCGTCGTCGGCTCTGGGGCCAACGTCCTGACTTTC. The encoded protein is CSVVGSGANVLTF. The chain is built from TRBV29-1 and TRBJ2-6; D call uncertain. The germline V and J ends were trimmed by 6 bases and 0 bases, with 6 bases remaining between them. The CDR3 extends over 13 amino acids. Germline loops: CDR1 SQVTM, CDR2 ANQGSEA.

This clonotype was counted ten times or more. The CDR3 here is CASSRTPGLAGGPFIYEQYF. CDR3 nucleotide sequence: TGTGCCAGCAGCCGAACCCCGGGACTAGCGGGGGGCCCGTTCATCTACGAGCAGTACTTC. The chain is built from TRBV7-2 and TRBJ2-7; 15 bases align to TRBD2. This CDR3 has 20 residues. Germline assignment: CDR1 SGHTA and CDR2 FQGNSA. Germline trimming cut 5 bases from V and 3 bases from J; bases unmatched to any gene: 17.

J is TRBJ1-1 and V is TRBV18; 8 bases match TRBD1. Germline lookup yields CDR1 KGHSH and CDR2 LQKENI. V lost 7 bases, J lost 1 base, and 11 bases stayed unmatched. This CDR3 region has 16 residues. The CDR3 bases are TGTGCCAGCTTACCGGTTGACAGGGGTTGGAACACTGAAGCTTTCTTT. Amino acids: CASLPVDRGWNTEAFF.

The chain recombines TRBV5-1 with TRBJ2-1; no reliable D call. Trimming left V 4 bases short and J 2 bases short, with 7 bases between. Germline V lookup: CDR1 SGHRS, CDR2 YFSETQ. The CDR3 is made up of 13 amino acids. CDR3 DNA sequence: TGCGCCAGCAGCCCAGAGCCCTACAATGAGCAGTTCTTC. Amino acids: CASSPEPYNEQFF. The variable domain in full, with the rest retrieved from reference TRBV5-1 and TRBJ2-1, is KAGVTQTPRYLIKTRGQQVTLSCSPISGHRSVSWYQQTPGQGLQFLFEYFSETQRNKGNFPGRFSGRQFSNSRSEMNVSTLELGDSALYLCASSPEPYNEQFFGPGTRLTVL.

This clonotype was detected only a few times. The chain uses TRBV5-5 and TRBJ2-3; D uncertain. Germline V CDR1 and CDR2: SGHKS, YYEKEE (reference sequence). V lost 1 base and J lost 5, with 17 bases in between. This CDR3 has 16 amino acids. CDR3 loop: CASSLILWGRQDTQYF. CDR3 bases: TGTGCCAGCAGCTTGATATTATGGGGAAGACAAGATACGCAGTATTTT.

The rearrangement uses TRBV20-1 and TRBJ2-1; TRBD2 might be the D (6 bases). Germline assignment: CDR1 DFQATT and CDR2 SNEGSKA (reference sequence). Trimming took off 5 bases at V and 4 bases at J, with 15 bases between the two ends. The CDR3 spans 14 residues. This CDR3 reads CSAVGGGRYNEQFF. DNA for the CDR3: TGCAGTGCTGTCGGTGGGGGGAGGTACAATGAGCAGTTCTTC.

This clonotype was picked up a small number of times. This sequence joins TRBV28 and TRBJ1-2, with D tentatively TRBD1 (5 bases). Deletions cut 7 bases from V and 4 bases from J, with 13 bases between. The CDR3 extends over 13 amino acids. From germline, CDR1 is MDHEN and CDR2 SYDVKM. The CDR3 nucleotides read TGTGCCAGCACCTCAGACAGCTTCTATGGCTACACCTTC. Protein: CASTSDSFYGYTF.

Only a few counts were recorded for this clonotype. The junction departs from germline at one end; a sequencing error may be responsible. This sequence joins TRBV11-1 and TRBJ2-7; maybe TRBD2 (6 bases). The CDR3 is made up of 15 amino acids. The V gene's germline CDR1 is SGHAT and CDR2 FQDESV (reference sequence). CDR3 loop: CASSLAHGGSYEQYF. CDR3 nucleotides: TGTGCCAGCAGCCTAGCTCACGGGGGATCTTACGAGCAGTACTTC.

The CDR3 bases are TGTGCCAGCAGCTTGGGACAGGCTAACAACGAGCAGTACTTC. It translates to CASSLGQANNEQYF. This chain uses TRBV7-9 with TRBJ2-7; 8 nucleotides align to TRBD1. The J segment lost 5 bases and the V segment lost 3 bases, leaving 6 bases of the junction unmatched. The CDR3 length is 14 residues. Germline V gene sequence: CDR1 SEHNR, CDR2 FQNEAQ (reference sequence).

This clonotype was detected many times. The chain carries TRBV11-2 and TRBJ2-3, with a possible D match to TRBD2 (6 bases). Trimming left V 4 bases short and J 1 base short, with 18 bases between. The CDR3 has 17 amino acids. Germline loops: CDR1 SGHAT, CDR2 FQNNGV. Here the CDR3 reads CASSSGDFRPGTDTQYF. DNA of the CDR3: TGTGCCAGCAGCTCCGGGGACTTCCGCCCCGGCACAGATACGCAGTATTTT.

The chain uses TRBV6-2 or TRBV6-3 and TRBJ2-4; maybe TRBD1 (5 bases). The V and J ends lost 5 bases and 1 base respectively, with 15 bases between them. This CDR3 region has 16 residues. Per the germline V gene, CDR1 is MNHEY and CDR2 is SVGEGT. This CDR3 is CASSASGSTAKNIQYF. CDR3 coding DNA: TGTGCCAGCAGTGCCTCAGGGTCAACGGCCAAAAACATTCAGTACTTC.

There are a few counts of this clonotype. V is TRBV24-1 and J is TRBJ2-2; TRBD1 is a possible D gene (5 bases). CDR1 is KGHDR and CDR2 is SFDVKD in the germline V gene. With 3 bases removed from V and 2 bases from J, the gap between germline ends came to 9 bases. This CDR3 is 15 amino acids long. CDR3: CATSDHRINTGELFF. In nucleotides, the CDR3 is TGTGCCACCAGTGATCACAGGATCAACACCGGGGAGCTGTTTTTT.

The chain employs TRBV20-1 and TRBJ2-3, with a possible D match to TRBD1 (6 bases). CDR1 and CDR2 (germline): DFQATT, SNEGSKA (reference sequence). This CDR3 is 15 amino acids long. The V and J ends lost 1 base and 4 bases respectively, with 15 bases between them. CDR3 sequence (DNA): TGCAGTGCTAGAGGTCAAACAGGGATCGCAGATACGCAGTATTTT. Protein: CSARGQTGIADTQYF.

This clonotype was counted a few times. This chain links TRBV6-1 with TRBJ1-1; D uncertain. Looked up from germline, CDR1 is MNHNS and CDR2 is SASEGT. V dropped 4 bases and J dropped 4 bases, with 13 bases sitting between them. The CDR3 extends over 14 amino acids. The CDR3 coding sequence is TGTGCCAGCAGTGTTAGTCCCAGGATCACTGAAGCTTTCTTT. It yields the protein CASSVSPRITEAFF.

This clonotype was picked up many times. V gene TRBV2 combines with J gene TRBJ2-1; 10 bases map to TRBD2. Per germline, CDR1 SNHLY and CDR2 FYNNEI. Trimming cost V 7 bases and J 6 bases; bases outside gene matches: 6. CDR3 length: 14 residues. The CDR3 spells CASKGTSVANEQFF. The CDR3, as DNA: TGTGCCAGCAAAGGGACTAGCGTCGCCAATGAGCAGTTCTTC.

The sample holds a few counts of this clonotype. The CDR3 is CASSRTSGGLETQYF. CDR3 in DNA: TGTGCCAGCAGCCGTACTAGCGGGGGGTTGGAGACCCAGTACTTC. The gene calls are TRBV6-5 and TRBJ2-5, with 12 bases identical to TRBD2. The trim removed 6 bases at V and 5 bases at J, leaving 7 bases unmatched. This CDR3 has 15 amino acids. Germline CDR1 reads MNHEY; CDR2 reads SVGAGI.

This clonotype was seen at least ten times. The rearrangement joins TRBV7-2 to TRBJ2-4, with 7 bases fitting TRBD2. The CDR3 runs to 16 residues. Losses at the gene ends were 3 bases for V and 2 bases for J; bases not matched to a gene: 7. Germline V gene sequence: CDR1 SGHTA, CDR2 FQGNSA. For the CDR3, the DNA is TGTGCCAGCAGCTTTCAGCGGGGTCTGACCAAAAACATTCAGTACTTC. Residues: CASSFQRGLTKNIQYF. Variable domain in full (rest from reference TRBV7-2 and TRBJ2-4): GAGVSQSPSNKVTEKGKDVELRCDPISGHTALYWYRQSLGQGLEFLIYFQGNSAPDKSGLPSDRFSAERTGGSVSTLTIQRTQQEDSAVYLCASSFQRGLTKNIQYFGAGTRLSVL.

This clonotype was detected only a few times. The chain combines TRBV12-3 or TRBV12-4 with TRBJ2-7, with a tentative D call TRBD1 (6 bases). The CDR3 runs 11 residues. Trimming cost V 6 bases and J 5 bases, with 8 bases left between them. The CDR3, as DNA: TGTGCCAGCAGCCGACAGGACGAGCAGTACTTC. Protein: CASSRQDEQYF.

This clonotype was found a few times. This chain uses TRBV7-9 with TRBJ2-3; 14 bases match TRBD2. The CDR3 contains 21 residues. Germline values: CDR1 SEHNR, CDR2 FQNEAQ (reference sequence). V shed 5 bases and J 7 bases; nucleotides not matched to a gene: 23. Here the CDR3 reads CASSLGLAGARGGEGRHTQYF. In DNA form, the CDR3 reads TGTGCCAGCAGCCTGGGACTAGCGGGAGCCCGTGGCGGGGAAGGAAGGCATACGCAGTATTTT.

This clonotype was counted only a few times. V and J are TRBV27 and TRBJ1-1; D gene ambiguous. In germline, CDR1 is MNHEY, CDR2 SMNVEV (reference sequence). The CDR3 covers 17 residues. With 2 bases removed from V and 5 bases from J, the gap between germline ends came to 21 bases. The CDR3 DNA reads as TGTGCCAGCAGTTTAGAGAGGAGGTCAATCCCTGGGACTGAAGCTTTCTTT. Its translation is CASSLERRSIPGTEAFF.

The rearrangement links TRBV24-1 to TRBJ2-1; 8 bases line up with TRBD2. CDR1 and CDR2 (germline): KGHDR, SFDVKD. The CDR3 spans 16 residues. Unmatched junction bases numbered 8, after V lost 1 base and J lost 7 bases. As DNA, the CDR3 is TGTGCCACCAGTGATTTAGACGCGACGGGAGGGAATGAGCAGTTCTTC. This gives the protein CATSDLDATGGNEQFF.

There are a few counts of this clonotype. The chain combines TRBV3-1 with TRBJ2-1, with TRBD1 as a possible D gene (6 bases). The V gene's germline CDR1 is LGHDT and CDR2 YNNKEL (reference sequence). Trimming left V 6 bases short and J 3 bases short, with 15 bases between. This CDR3 comprises 15 residues. CDR3: CASRRQGHLYNEQFF. CDR3 bases: TGTGCCAGCAGGCGTCAGGGACACCTCTACAATGAGCAGTTCTTC.

This clonotype has just a few counts. This rearrangement joins TRBV5-1 to TRBJ1-4, with D maybe TRBD1 (5 bases). CDR1 and CDR2 (germline): SGHRS, YFSETQ. Trimming stripped 4 bases from V and 8 bases from J, with 9 bases between. CDR3 length equals 12 residues. CDR3 in DNA: TGCGCCAGCAGCCCCGAGGGGGAAAAACTGTTTTTT. Encoded protein: CASSPEGEKLFF.

V is TRBV4-2 and J is TRBJ2-1; D unresolved. Trimming removed 4 bases at V and 0 bases at J, with 13 bases between. The germline V gene has CDR1 LGHNA and CDR2 YNFKEQ. This CDR3 spans 16 amino acids. In DNA, the CDR3 is TGTGCCAGCAGCCCCCAGTTGGCCCCCTCCTACAATGAGCAGTTCTTC. The encoded protein is CASSPQLAPSYNEQFF.

This clonotype has a count of ten or more. V is TRBV6-4 and J is TRBJ2-6, with 8 bases matching TRBD1. V was clipped by 0 bases and J by 2 bases; unmatched bases: 0. The V gene's germline CDR1 is MRHNA and CDR2 SNTAGT. The CDR3 is 16 residues long. CDR3 sequence (DNA): TGTGCCAGCAGTGACTCGACAGGGGCTGGGGCCAACGTCCTGACTTTC. Translation: CASSDSTGAGANVLTF.

This clonotype was counted a few times. The V and J genes are TRBV11-2 and TRBJ1-1; D remains ambiguous. CDR1 SGHAT and CDR2 FQNNGV come from the germline V gene. Trimming stripped 5 bases from V and 4 bases from J, with 14 bases between. There are 14 residues in the CDR3. The CDR3 coding sequence is TGTGCCAGCAGCCGTGGAGGTTTTGGCACTGAAGCTTTCTTT. Its translation: CASSRGGFGTEAFF.

This clonotype has more than one count but fewer than ten. The gene calls are TRBV29-1 and TRBJ1-1, with a weak D call TRBD1 (6 bases). The CDR3 totals 15 residues. The germline V gene has CDR1 SQVTM and CDR2 ANQGSEA. V was shortened by 4 bases and J by 0 bases, with 15 bases between the two germline ends. The DNA of the CDR3 is TGCAGCGTTGGCCGGTCCGGGGGCATGAACACTGAAGCTTTCTTT. The encoded protein is CSVGRSGGMNTEAFF.

This clonotype has a handful of counts. The chain recombines TRBV5-1 with TRBJ2-7; D possibly corresponds to TRBD1 (6 bases). Trimming took off 2 bases at V and 2 bases at J, with 11 bases between the two ends. CDR3 size: 14 residues. Germline lookup yields CDR1 SGHRS and CDR2 YFSETQ. The CDR3, as DNA: TGCGCCAGCAGCTTTGCGGACAGTACCTACGAGCAGTACTTC. As protein: CASSFADSTYEQYF.